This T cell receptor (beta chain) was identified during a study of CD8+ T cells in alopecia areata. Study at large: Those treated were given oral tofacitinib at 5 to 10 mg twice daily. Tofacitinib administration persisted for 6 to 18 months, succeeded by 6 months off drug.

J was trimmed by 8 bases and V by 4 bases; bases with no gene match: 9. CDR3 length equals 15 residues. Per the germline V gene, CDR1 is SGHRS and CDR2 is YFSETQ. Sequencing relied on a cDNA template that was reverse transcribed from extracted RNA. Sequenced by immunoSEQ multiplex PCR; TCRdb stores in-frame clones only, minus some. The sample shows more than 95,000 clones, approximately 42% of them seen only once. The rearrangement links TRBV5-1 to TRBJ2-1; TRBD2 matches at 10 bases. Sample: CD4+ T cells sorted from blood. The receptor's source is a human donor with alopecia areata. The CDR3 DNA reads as TGCGCCAGCAGCGTGGTAGCGGGAGGTGGGTATGAGCAGTTCTTC. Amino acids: CASSVVAGGGYEQFF.